The table lists the clone carrying this T cell receptor (beta chain) with many counts. TCRbeta library construction was performed incorporating unique molecular identifiers. One entry per CDR3 protein results from TCRdb running MiXCR on the PCR reads. Among just over 350,000 distinct CDR3 sequences listed, about 14% were seen once. This sample is part of a study of T-cell reconstitution after alpha-beta-depleted transplantation in children. Here the sequenced sample was PBMCs, taken from the stem cell graft. This clonotype originated in a human donor who donated a stem cell graft to a child with Fanconi anemia.

The CDR3 reads CARTGNVGYGYTF. The CDR3 DNA is TGTGCCAGAACAGGGAACGTCGGCTATGGCTACACCTTC. The gene calls are TRBV2 and TRBJ1-2, with a tentative D call TRBD1 (6 bases). The germline CDR1 and CDR2 sequences are SNHLY and FYNNEI. Trimming took 9 bases from V and 4 from J, leaving 15 bases between them. CDR3 length: 13 amino acids. Using reference TRBV2 and TRBJ1-2 for the parts outside the CDR3, the full variable domain is EPEVTQTPSHQVTQMGQEVILRCVPISNHLYFYWYRQILGQKVEFLVSFYNNEISEKSEIFDDQFSVERPDGSNFTLKIRSTKLEDSAMYFCARTGNVGYGYTFGSGTRLTVV.